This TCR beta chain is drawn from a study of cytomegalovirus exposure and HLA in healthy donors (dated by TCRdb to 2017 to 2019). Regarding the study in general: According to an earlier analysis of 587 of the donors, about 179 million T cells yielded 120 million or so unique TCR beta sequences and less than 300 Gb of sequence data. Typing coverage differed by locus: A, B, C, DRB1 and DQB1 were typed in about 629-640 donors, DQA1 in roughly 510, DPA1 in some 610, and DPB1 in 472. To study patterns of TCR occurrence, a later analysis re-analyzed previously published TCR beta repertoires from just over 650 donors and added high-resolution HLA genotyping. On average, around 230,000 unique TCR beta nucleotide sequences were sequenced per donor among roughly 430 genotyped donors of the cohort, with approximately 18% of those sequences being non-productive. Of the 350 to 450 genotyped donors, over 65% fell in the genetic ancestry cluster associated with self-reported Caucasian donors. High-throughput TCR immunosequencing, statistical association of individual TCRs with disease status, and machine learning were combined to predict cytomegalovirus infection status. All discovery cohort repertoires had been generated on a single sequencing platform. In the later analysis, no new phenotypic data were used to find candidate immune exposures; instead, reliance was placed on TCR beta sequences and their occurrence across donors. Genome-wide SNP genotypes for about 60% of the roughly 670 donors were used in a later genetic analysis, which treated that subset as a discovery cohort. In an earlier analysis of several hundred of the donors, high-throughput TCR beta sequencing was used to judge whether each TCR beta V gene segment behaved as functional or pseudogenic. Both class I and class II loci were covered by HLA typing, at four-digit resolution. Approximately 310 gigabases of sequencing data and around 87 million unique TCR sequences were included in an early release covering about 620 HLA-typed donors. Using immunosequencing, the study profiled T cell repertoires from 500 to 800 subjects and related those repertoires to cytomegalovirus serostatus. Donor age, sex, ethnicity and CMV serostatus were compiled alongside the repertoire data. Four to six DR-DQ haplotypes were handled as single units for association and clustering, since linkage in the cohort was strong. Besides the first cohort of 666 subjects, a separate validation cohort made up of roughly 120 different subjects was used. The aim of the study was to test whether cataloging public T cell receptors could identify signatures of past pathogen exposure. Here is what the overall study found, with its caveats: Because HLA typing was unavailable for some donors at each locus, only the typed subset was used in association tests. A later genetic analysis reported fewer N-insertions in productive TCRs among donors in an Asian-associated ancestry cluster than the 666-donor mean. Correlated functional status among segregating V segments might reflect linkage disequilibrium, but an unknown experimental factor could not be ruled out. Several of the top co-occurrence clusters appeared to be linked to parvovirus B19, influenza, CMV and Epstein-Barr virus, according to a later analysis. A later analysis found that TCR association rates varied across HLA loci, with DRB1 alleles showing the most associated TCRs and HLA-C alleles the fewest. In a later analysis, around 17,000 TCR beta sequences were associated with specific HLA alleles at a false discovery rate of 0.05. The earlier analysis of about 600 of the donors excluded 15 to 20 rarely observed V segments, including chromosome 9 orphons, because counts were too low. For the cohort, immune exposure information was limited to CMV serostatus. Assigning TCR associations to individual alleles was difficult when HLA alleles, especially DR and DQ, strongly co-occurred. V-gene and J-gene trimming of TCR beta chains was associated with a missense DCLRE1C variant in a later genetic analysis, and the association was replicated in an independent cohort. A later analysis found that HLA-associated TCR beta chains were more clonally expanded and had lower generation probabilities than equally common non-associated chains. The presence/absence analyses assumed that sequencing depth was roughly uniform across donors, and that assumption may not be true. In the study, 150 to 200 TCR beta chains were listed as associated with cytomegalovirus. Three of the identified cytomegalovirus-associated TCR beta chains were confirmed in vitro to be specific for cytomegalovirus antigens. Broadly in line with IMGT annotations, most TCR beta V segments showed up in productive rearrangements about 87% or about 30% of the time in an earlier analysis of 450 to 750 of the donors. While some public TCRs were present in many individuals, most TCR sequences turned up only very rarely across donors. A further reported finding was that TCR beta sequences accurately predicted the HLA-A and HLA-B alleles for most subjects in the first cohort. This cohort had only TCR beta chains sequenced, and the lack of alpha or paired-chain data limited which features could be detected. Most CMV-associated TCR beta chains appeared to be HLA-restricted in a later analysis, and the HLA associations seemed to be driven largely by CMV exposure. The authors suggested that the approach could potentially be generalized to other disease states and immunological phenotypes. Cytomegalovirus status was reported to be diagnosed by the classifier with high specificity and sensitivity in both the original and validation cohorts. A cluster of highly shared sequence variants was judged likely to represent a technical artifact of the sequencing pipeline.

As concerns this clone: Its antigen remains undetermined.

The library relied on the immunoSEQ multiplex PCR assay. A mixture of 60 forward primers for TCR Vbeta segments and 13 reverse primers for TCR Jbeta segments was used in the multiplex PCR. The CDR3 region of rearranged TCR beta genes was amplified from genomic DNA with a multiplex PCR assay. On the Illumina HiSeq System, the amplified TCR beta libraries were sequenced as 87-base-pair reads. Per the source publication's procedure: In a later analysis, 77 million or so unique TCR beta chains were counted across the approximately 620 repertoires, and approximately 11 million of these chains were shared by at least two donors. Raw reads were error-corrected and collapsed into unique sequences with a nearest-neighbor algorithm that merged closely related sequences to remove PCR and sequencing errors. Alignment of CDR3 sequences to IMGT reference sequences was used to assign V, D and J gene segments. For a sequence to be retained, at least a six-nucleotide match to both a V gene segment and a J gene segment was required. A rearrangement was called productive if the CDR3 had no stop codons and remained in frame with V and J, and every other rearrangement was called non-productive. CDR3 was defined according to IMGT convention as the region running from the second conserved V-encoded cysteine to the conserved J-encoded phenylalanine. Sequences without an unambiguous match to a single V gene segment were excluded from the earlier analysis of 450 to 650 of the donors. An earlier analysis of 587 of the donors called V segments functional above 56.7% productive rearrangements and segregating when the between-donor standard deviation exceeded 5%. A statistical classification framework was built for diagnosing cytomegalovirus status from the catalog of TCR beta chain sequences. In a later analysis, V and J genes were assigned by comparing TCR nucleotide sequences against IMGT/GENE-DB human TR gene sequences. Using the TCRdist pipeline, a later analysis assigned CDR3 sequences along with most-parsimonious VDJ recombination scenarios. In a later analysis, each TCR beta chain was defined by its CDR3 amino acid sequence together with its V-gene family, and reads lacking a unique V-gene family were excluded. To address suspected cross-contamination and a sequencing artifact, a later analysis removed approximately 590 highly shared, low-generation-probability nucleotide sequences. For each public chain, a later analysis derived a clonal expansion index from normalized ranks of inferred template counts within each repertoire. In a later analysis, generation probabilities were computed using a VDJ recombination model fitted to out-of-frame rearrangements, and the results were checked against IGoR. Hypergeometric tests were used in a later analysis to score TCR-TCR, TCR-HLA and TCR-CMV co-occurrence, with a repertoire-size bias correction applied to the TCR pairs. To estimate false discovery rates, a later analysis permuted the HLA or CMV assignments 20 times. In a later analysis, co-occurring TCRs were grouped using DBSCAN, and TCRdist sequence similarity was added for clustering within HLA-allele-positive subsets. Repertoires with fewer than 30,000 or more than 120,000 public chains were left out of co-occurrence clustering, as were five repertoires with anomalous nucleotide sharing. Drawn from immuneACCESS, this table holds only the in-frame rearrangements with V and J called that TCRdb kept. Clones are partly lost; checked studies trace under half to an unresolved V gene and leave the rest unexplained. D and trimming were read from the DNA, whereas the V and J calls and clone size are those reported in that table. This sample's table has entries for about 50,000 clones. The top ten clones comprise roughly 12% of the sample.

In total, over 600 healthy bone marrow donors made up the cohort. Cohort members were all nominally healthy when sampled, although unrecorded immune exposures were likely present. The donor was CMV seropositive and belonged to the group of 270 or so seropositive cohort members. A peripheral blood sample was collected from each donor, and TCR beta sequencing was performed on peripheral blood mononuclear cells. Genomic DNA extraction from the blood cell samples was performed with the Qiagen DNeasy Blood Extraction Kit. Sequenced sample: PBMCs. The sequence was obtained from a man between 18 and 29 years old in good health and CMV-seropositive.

The nucleotide sequence reads TGTGCCAGCAGTGTTGGGACTAGCGGGCTCGAGCAGTACTTC. Its amino acids are CASSVGTSGLEQYF. Rearrangement joined TRBV25-1 to TRBJ2-7, with TRBD2 matching 12 junction bases. From the cysteine through the phenylalanine, the CDR3 covers 14 amino acids. CDR3 DNA is the only sequence kept; it has 42 bases, read in frame from the first base. The germline V gene sets CDR1 to MGHDK and CDR2 to SYGVNS. The junction shows trimming of 4 bases on V and 6 bases on J, and the gene matches do not reach 4 bases of it.